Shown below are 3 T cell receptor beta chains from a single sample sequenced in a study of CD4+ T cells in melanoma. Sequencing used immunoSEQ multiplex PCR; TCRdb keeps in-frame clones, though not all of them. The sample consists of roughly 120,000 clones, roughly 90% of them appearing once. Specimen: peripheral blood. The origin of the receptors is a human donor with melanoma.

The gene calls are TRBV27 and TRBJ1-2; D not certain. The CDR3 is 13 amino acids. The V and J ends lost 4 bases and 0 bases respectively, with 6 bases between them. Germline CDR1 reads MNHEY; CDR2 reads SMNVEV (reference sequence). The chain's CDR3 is CASSYGPNYGYTF. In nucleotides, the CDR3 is TGTGCCAGCAGTTATGGGCCTAACTATGGCTACACCTTC.

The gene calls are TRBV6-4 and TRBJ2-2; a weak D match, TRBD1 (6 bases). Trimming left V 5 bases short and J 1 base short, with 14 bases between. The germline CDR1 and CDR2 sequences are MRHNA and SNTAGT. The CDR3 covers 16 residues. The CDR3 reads CASSRRGQRNTGELFF. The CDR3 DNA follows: TGTGCCAGCAGTCGAAGAGGACAGAGGAACACCGGGGAGCTGTTTTTT.

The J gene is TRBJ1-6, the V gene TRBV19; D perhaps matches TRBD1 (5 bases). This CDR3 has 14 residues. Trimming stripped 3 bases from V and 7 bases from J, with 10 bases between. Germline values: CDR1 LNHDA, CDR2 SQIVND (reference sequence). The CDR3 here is CASSMQGRNSPLHF. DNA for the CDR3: TGTGCCAGTAGTATGCAGGGCCGGAATTCACCCCTCCACTTT.